These 21 T cell receptor beta chains originate from one sample sequenced in a study of blood T cell repertoires in COVID-19. Generated by immunoSEQ multiplex PCR, the TCRdb table keeps only in-frame clones and is missing some. Of about 220,000 clones in the sample, approximately 80% were seen once. Sequenced sample: peripheral blood. These receptors were taken from a man aged 25-45 years with active or convalescent COVID-19.

V gene TRBV7-2 combines with J gene TRBJ2-1, with 7 bases identical to TRBD2. This CDR3 contains 12 residues. Germline V gene sequence: CDR1 SGHTA, CDR2 FQGNSA. Trimming at V came to 5 bases and at J to 11 bases, leaving 6 bases not matched to a gene. The chain's CDR3 is CASSPGTTKQFF. CDR3 DNA sequence: TGTGCCAGCAGCCCCGGGACTACCAAGCAGTTCTTC.

This clone came up a few times. The rearrangement joins TRBV19 to TRBJ2-2; 8 bases line up with TRBD2. CDR3 size: 12 residues. Trimming removed 1 base from V and 12 bases from J; junction bases left unmatched: 1. Germline CDR1 LNHDA, CDR2 SQIVND (reference sequence). As DNA, the CDR3 is TGTGCCAGTAGTATAGGCGGGGGGAAGCTGTTTTTT. Protein sequence: CASSIGGGKLFF. Full variable domain (rest looked up from reference TRBV19 and TRBJ2-2): DGGITQSPKYLFRKEGQNVTLSCEQNLNHDAMYWYRQDPGQGLRLIYYSQIVNDFQKGDIAEGYSVSREKKESFPLTVTSAQKNPTAFYLCASSIGGGKLFFGEGSRLTVL.

This sequence joins TRBV5-1 and TRBJ1-6; D is perhaps TRBD1 (6 bases). Germline CDR1 is SGHRS and CDR2 is YFSETQ. CDR3 size: 15 residues. With 4 bases removed from V and 8 bases from J, the gap between germline ends came to 16 bases. CDR3 in DNA: TGCGCCAGCAGCCTTAGGGGGTTGGACCATTCACCCCTCCACTTT. Translating it yields CASSLRGLDHSPLHF.

The chain links TRBV13 to TRBJ1-2; no firm D call. The germline V gene has CDR1 PRHDT and CDR2 FYEKMQ (reference sequence). This CDR3 contains 15 residues. The V end was cut by 3 bases, the J end by 3 bases, with 14 bases between. CDR3 coding DNA: TGTGCCAGCAGCTTCATACAGTGGATCGACTATGGCTACACCTTC. Its translation is CASSFIQWIDYGYTF.

The chain carries TRBV18 and TRBJ2-7; perhaps TRBD2 as D (6 bases). Germline loops: CDR1 KGHSH, CDR2 LQKENI. This CDR3 region has 15 residues. Trimming took 3 bases from V and 0 from J, leaving 12 bases between them. The CDR3 DNA reads TGTGCCAGCTCACCGGTCGCGGGGAGCTCCTACGAGCAGTACTTC. Its protein is CASSPVAGSSYEQYF.

The J gene is TRBJ1-2, the V gene TRBV6-4, with TRBD1 matching 7 bases. Germline V gene sequence: CDR1 MRHNA, CDR2 SNTAGT. The V and J ends lost 2 bases and 6 bases, in that order; junction bases with no gene match: 12. This CDR3 comprises 16 residues. CDR3 protein: CASSDPGQVLRDGYTF. The CDR3 DNA sequence: TGTGCCAGCAGTGACCCAGGACAGGTTCTACGTGATGGCTACACCTTC.

The chain has TRBV6-2 or TRBV6-3 and TRBJ2-7; 8 positions agree with TRBD2. Unmatched junction bases numbered 0, after V lost 2 bases and J lost 0 bases. Germline V gene data show CDR1 as MNHEY and CDR2 as SVGEGT. The CDR3 totals 14 residues. In DNA, the CDR3 is TGTGCCAGCAGTTACACTAGCGGCTCCTACGAGCAGTACTTC. It is translated as CASSYTSGSYEQYF.

As to this clone: The sample contains more than one DNA sequence encoding this CDR3. The chain joins TRBV5-1 to TRBJ2-3; 9 nucleotides align to TRBD2. CDR3 length: 16 amino acids. V shed 0 bases, J shed 3 bases, and the junction held 5 bases outside the gene matches. Looked up from germline, CDR1 is SGHRS and CDR2 is YFSETQ. Written as DNA, the CDR3 is TGCGCCAGCAGCTTGGATGGCGGGGGGGCAACAGATACGCAGTATTTT. Amino acid sequence: CASSLDGGGATDTQYF. Filled out from reference TRBV5-1 and TRBJ2-3, the complete variable domain reads KAGVTQTPRYLIKTRGQQVTLSCSPISGHRSVSWYQQTPGQGLQFLFEYFSETQRNKGNFPGRFSGRQFSNSRSEMNVSTLELGDSALYLCASSLDGGGATDTQYFGPGTRLTVL.

The V and J genes are TRBV24-1 and TRBJ2-7; unclear D gene. Trimming stripped 9 bases from V and 4 bases from J, with 6 bases between. The CDR3 covers 10 residues. Germline V CDR1 and CDR2: KGHDR, SFDVKD. The CDR3 region is CATRIYEQYF. CDR3 in DNA: TGTGCCACCCGTATATACGAGCAGTACTTC.

V is TRBV7-2 and J is TRBJ1-1; TRBD1 matches 7 bases. The germline CDR1 and CDR2 sequences are SGHTA and FQGNSA. The CDR3 sequence is 15 residues long. The ends lost 4 bases at V and 4 bases at J; junction bases unmatched: 9. The CDR3: CASSYRQGVSTEAFF. The CDR3 bases are TGTGCCAGCAGCTATAGACAGGGAGTAAGCACTGAAGCTTTCTTT.

This clone has only one observation. The rearrangement joins TRBV25-1 to TRBJ1-5, with D perhaps TRBD1 (5 bases). The CDR3 is 14 residues long. Germline loops: CDR1 MGHDK, CDR2 SYGVNS. V was shortened by 8 bases and J by 0 bases, with 11 bases between the two germline ends. CDR3 sequence reads: CASQDIYSNQPQHF. CDR3 coding DNA: TGTGCCAGCCAGGACATTTATAGCAATCAGCCCCAGCATTTT.

This sequence joins TRBV10-2 and TRBJ1-4; no definite D call. CDR1 and CDR2 (germline): WSHSY, SAAADI. V lost 3 bases, J lost 10 bases, and 12 bases lay in between. This CDR3 has 13 residues. CDR3 nucleotides: TGCGCCAGCAGTGACCCAGAAGCAGGAAAACTGTTTTTT. This encodes CASSDPEAGKLFF.

The V gene is TRBV27, the J gene TRBJ2-6; a weak D match, TRBD1 (6 bases). In germline, CDR1 is MNHEY, CDR2 SMNVEV (reference sequence). Trimming removed 6 bases at V and 0 bases at J, with 12 bases between. This CDR3 comprises 16 residues. CDR3 region: CASRAQGSSGANVLTF. CDR3 coding DNA: TGTGCCAGCAGGGCCCAGGGGAGCTCTGGGGCCAACGTCCTGACTTTC.

The chain links TRBV10-1 to TRBJ1-2, with D uncertain. Germline assignment: CDR1 WNHNN and CDR2 SYGVQD (reference sequence). Trimming pared 6 bases from V and 3 bases from J, leaving 11 bases between. This CDR3 has 13 amino acids. CDR3 protein: CASRRGSDYGYTF. The CDR3 DNA reads as TGCGCCAGCAGGAGAGGGAGTGACTATGGCTACACCTTC.

Regarding this clone: The same CDR3 also results from other DNA sequences found in this sample. V usage is TRBV18 and J usage is TRBJ1-2; TRBD1 matches 7 bases. Unmatched junction bases numbered 1, after V lost 2 bases and J lost 4 bases. The CDR3 runs 13 residues. CDR1 is KGHSH and CDR2 is LQKENI in the germline V gene. The CDR3 DNA reads as TGTGCCAGCTCACCAGACAGGGCCTATGGCTACACCTTC. This sequence encodes CASSPDRAYGYTF.

The V gene is TRBV2, the J gene TRBJ2-7, with 9 nucleotides matching TRBD2. The CDR3 sequence is 12 residues long. The V segment lost 2 bases and the J segment 9 bases; nucleotides outside the gene matches: 2. Germline lookup yields CDR1 SNHLY and CDR2 FYNNEI. The CDR3 region is CASSETSGWQYF. The CDR3 DNA is TGTGCCAGCAGTGAAACTAGCGGGTGGCAGTACTTC.

The J gene is TRBJ1-3, the V gene TRBV6-5; 10 nucleotides match TRBD1. V lost 4 bases to trimming and J lost 4 bases; unmatched junction nucleotides: 7. CDR3 length: 16 residues. Germline CDR1 is MNHEY and CDR2 is SVGAGI. The CDR3 reads CASSSGTGVPGNTIYF. CDR3 nucleotides: TGTGCCAGCAGTTCCGGGACAGGGGTGCCCGGAAACACCATATATTTT.

The chain links TRBV28 to TRBJ1-2, with D perhaps TRBD1 (5 bases). V was clipped by 5 bases and J by 1 base, with 8 bases between them. CDR1 and CDR2 from the germline V gene are MDHEN and SYDVKM. This CDR3 contains 13 residues. The DNA for the CDR3 is TGTGCCAGCAGTCCCGACAGTAACTATGGCTACACCTTC. It codes for CASSPDSNYGYTF.

The chain has TRBV9 and TRBJ1-1, with D possibly being TRBD1 (5 bases). V lost 0 bases and J 4 bases, leaving 13 bases between the germline ends. Germline CDR1 SGDLS, CDR2 YYNGEE. The CDR3 has 15 residues. As DNA, the CDR3 is TGTGCCAGCAGCGTAGAGCCAGGGATGGGCACTGAAGCTTTCTTT. Protein product: CASSVEPGMGTEAFF.

The genes are TRBV5-1 and TRBJ2-3; 13 nucleotides line up with TRBD2. This CDR3 contains 16 residues. CDR1 is SGHRS and CDR2 is YFSETQ in the germline V gene. J lost 4 bases, V lost 4 bases, and 6 bases had no gene match. In DNA, the CDR3 is TGCGCCAGCAGCACCGATGGACTAGCGGGGGCAGATACGCAGTATTTT. Protein: CASSTDGLAGADTQYF.

The chain recombines TRBV2 with TRBJ2-2, with TRBD1 identical over 8 bases. This CDR3 is built from 14 residues. Germline-derived CDR1 and CDR2 are SNHLY and FYNNEI. After removal of 4 bases from V and 6 bases from J, the junction contained 4 bases not matched to a gene. The chain's CDR3 is CASSGQGAAGELFF. The CDR3 DNA follows: TGTGCCAGCAGTGGGCAGGGGGCGGCCGGGGAGCTGTTTTTT.